One sample yielded the 24 T cell receptor beta chains listed below, sequenced in a study of T cells in Graves' hyperthyroidism and ophthalmopathy. Amplified regions were TCR beta CDR3 sequences from RNA transcripts. HTBI primers were used for first-round RT-PCR of the TCR CDR3. TCRdb itself ran the multiplex PCR reads through MiXCR, one entry per CDR3 protein. This sample has 150,000 to 200,000 distinct CDR3 sequences; 9.4% occur once, and the top ten carry around 21%. The sequencing sample was made of blood. The receptors shown here come from a woman aged 18-29 years with Graves' hyperthyroidism that later progressed to Graves' ophthalmopathy.

The chain joins TRBV30 to TRBJ1-6; D may be TRBD1 (6 bases). The CDR3 is made up of 15 amino acids. Germline V gene lookup returns CDR1 GTSNPN and CDR2 SVGIG (reference sequence). Trimming shortened V by 0 bases and J by 8 bases, and 14 bases separated the two germline ends. CDR3 amino acids: CAWSVQGLWDSPLHF. The CDR3 nucleotides read TGTGCCTGGAGTGTACAGGGTCTATGGGATTCACCCCTCCACTTT.

This clonotype was picked up many times. The rearrangement links TRBV28 to TRBJ2-3, with a tentative D call TRBD2 (5 bases). This CDR3 region has 14 residues. With 3 bases removed from V and 0 bases from J, the gap between germline ends came to 7 bases. CDR1 is MDHEN, CDR2 SYDVKM, per germline. The CDR3 DNA is TGTGCCAGCAGTTTTCGGACTAGCACAGATACGCAGTATTTT. Its protein is CASSFRTSTDTQYF.

This clonotype was recorded at least ten times. This chain uses TRBV20-1 with TRBJ1-5; 7 nucleotides agree with TRBD1. After removal of 5 bases from V and 1 base from J, the junction contained 5 bases not matched to a gene. The CDR3 spans 14 residues. The V gene's germline CDR1 is DFQATT and CDR2 SNEGSKA (reference sequence). The CDR3 is CSASGGNSNQPQHF. The CDR3 DNA sequence: TGCAGTGCTTCAGGGGGTAACAGCAATCAGCCCCAGCATTTT.

In its sample, this clonotype was seen a few times. The chain combines TRBV5-4 with TRBJ2-7, with 9 bases that match TRBD2. The CDR3 runs 17 residues. Germline V CDR1 and CDR2: SGHNT, YYREEE (reference sequence). J gave up 2 bases and V 4 bases, and 13 bases lay outside the gene matches. The CDR3 region is CASSPRVGAGGAYEQYF. The CDR3 coding sequence is TGTGCCAGCAGCCCACGGGTGGGAGCGGGAGGCGCCTACGAGCAGTACTTC.

This clonotype was observed at least ten times. The rearrangement uses TRBV11-3 and TRBJ1-1; D is ambiguous. Germline V gene sequence: CDR1 SGHNT, CDR2 YENEEA. The CDR3 sequence is 13 residues long. V was cut by 2 bases and J by 6 bases, with 10 bases left in between. DNA of the CDR3: TGTGCCAGCAGCTTACGGTTGGGCGCTGAAGCTTTCTTT. This encodes CASSLRLGAEAFF.

This clonotype has a count of ten or more. The rearrangement links TRBV19 to TRBJ2-3; D call uncertain. The CDR3 totals 16 residues. CDR1 LNHDA and CDR2 SQIVND come from the germline V gene (reference sequence). Trimming removed 2 bases at V and 0 bases at J, with 12 bases between. The CDR3 nucleotides are TGTGCCAGTAGTATATTCAGCCAGAGTAGCACAGATACGCAGTATTTT. It is translated as CASSIFSQSSTDTQYF.

V gene TRBV13 combines with J gene TRBJ1-1, with D unresolved. Trimming took off 5 bases at V and 1 base at J, with 11 bases between the two ends. The CDR3 length is 14 residues. CDR1 is PRHDT, CDR2 FYEKMQ, per germline (reference sequence). DNA for the CDR3: TGTGCCAGCAGCCGAGCCGCATCGAACACTGAAGCTTTCTTT. Translating it yields CASSRAASNTEAFF.

This clonotype was found many times. This chain joins TRBV10-3 and TRBJ1-4; D unresolved. Germline CDR1 is ENHRY and CDR2 is SYGVKD. The CDR3 covers 14 residues. Between the trimmed V and J ends, which lost 3 bases and 0 bases, there was a span of 5 bases. The CDR3 sequence is CAISDTATNEKLFF. CDR3 bases: TGTGCCATCAGTGACACTGCAACTAATGAAAAACTGTTTTTT.

This clonotype was recorded many times. V and J are TRBV10-3 and TRBJ2-7; 8 nucleotides match TRBD2. CDR1 is ENHRY and CDR2 is SYGVKD in the germline V gene. Unmatched junction bases numbered 23, after V lost 9 bases and J lost 4 bases. The CDR3 sequence is 18 residues long. The CDR3 nucleotides read TGTGCCATAAGAATACCCGGAACTTCGGGATCGGGAGGGTACGAGCAGTACTTC. Translating it yields CAIRIPGTSGSGGYEQYF.

This clonotype was recorded at least ten times. The gene calls are TRBV2 and TRBJ2-2; D may be TRBD1 or TRBD2 (5 bases each). This CDR3 region has 16 residues. Per germline, CDR1 SNHLY and CDR2 FYNNEI. V lost 3 bases to trimming and J lost 4 bases, with 15 bases between them. The CDR3 DNA reads as TGTGCCAGCAGTGATTGGAGAGGGGCGGGCACCGGGGAGCTGTTTTTT. Its protein is CASSDWRGAGTGELFF. Variable domain in full (rest from reference TRBV2 and TRBJ2-2): EPEVTQTPSHQVTQMGQEVILRCVPISNHLYFYWYRQILGQKVEFLVSFYNNEISEKSEIFDDQFSVERPDGSNFTLKIRSTKLEDSAMYFCASSDWRGAGTGELFFGEGSRLTVL.

This clonotype was observed at least ten times. The gene calls are TRBV30 and TRBJ1-5, with 7 bases fitting TRBD1. CDR3 length equals 16 residues. Germline V CDR1 and CDR2: GTSNPN, SVGIG (reference sequence). Trimming removed 0 bases from V and 0 bases from J; junction bases left unmatched: 5. The CDR3 loop reads CAWSVRTGISNQPQHF. The CDR3 DNA is TGTGCCTGGAGTGTACGGACAGGAATTAGCAATCAGCCCCAGCATTTT.

At least ten counts were recorded for this clonotype. A junction boundary mismatches the germline segment, possibly from a read error. This sequence joins TRBV19 and TRBJ2-2; 9 nucleotides agree with TRBD1. The CDR3 covers 14 residues. Germline loops: CDR1 LNHDA, CDR2 SQIVND (reference sequence). The CDR3 here is CASIITGGGGELFF. In nucleotides, the CDR3 is TGTGCCAGTATTATAACAGGGGGCGGCGGGGAGCTGTTTTTT.

This clonotype was found many times. The rearrangement joins TRBV20-1 to TRBJ2-1, with 8 bases lining up with TRBD2. V lost 4 bases, J lost 4 bases, and 9 bases stayed unmatched. Germline V CDR1 and CDR2: DFQATT, SNEGSKA (reference sequence). The CDR3 consists of 15 residues. The CDR3 DNA is TGCAGTGCTACCGTGGGAGCGGGAGAATACAATGAGCAGTTCTTC. Its protein is CSATVGAGEYNEQFF.

This clonotype was seen a few times. Just one base apart from a much larger clone, this may be a read error. V usage is TRBV15 and J usage is TRBJ1-2; a weak D match, TRBD1 (6 bases). The CDR3 has 14 residues. V lost 9 bases, J lost 7 bases, and 21 bases lay in between. CDR1 and CDR2 (germline): LNHNV, YYDKDF (reference sequence). The CDR3 loop reads CATGSRGGGGGYTF. CDR3 in DNA: TGTGCCACAGGAAGTAGAGGGGGAGGCGGTGGCTACACCTTC.

This clonotype was recorded at least ten times. The chain couples TRBV2 to TRBJ1-1; D unclear. V shed 4 bases and J shed 0 bases, with 9 bases lying between them. The CDR3 sequence is 14 residues long. Germline V gene sequence: CDR1 SNHLY, CDR2 FYNNEI. CDR3: CASSVRLVNTEAFF. As DNA, the CDR3 is TGTGCCAGCAGTGTGCGGCTCGTGAACACTGAAGCTTTCTTT. The whole variable domain, filled in from reference TRBV2 and TRBJ1-1, reads EPEVTQTPSHQVTQMGQEVILRCVPISNHLYFYWYRQILGQKVEFLVSFYNNEISEKSEIFDDQFSVERPDGSNFTLKIRSTKLEDSAMYFCASSVRLVNTEAFFGQGTRLTVV.

This clonotype was seen repeatedly, ten times or more. The rearrangement joins TRBV5-1 to TRBJ2-2, with a tentative D call TRBD1 (5 bases). With 5 bases removed from V and 1 base from J, the gap between germline ends came to 12 bases. CDR3 size: 15 residues. Germline CDR1 and CDR2: SGHRS and YFSETQ. CDR3 amino acids: CASRRDRRNTGELFF. The CDR3, as DNA: TGCGCCAGCAGACGCGACAGACGGAACACCGGGGAGCTGTTTTTT.

This clonotype appeared many times. CDR3: CSARDGRETQYF. In DNA, the CDR3 is TGCAGTGCTAGAGACGGGAGGGAGACCCAGTACTTC. V and J are TRBV20-1 and TRBJ2-5, with TRBD2 matching over 7 bases. CDR3 size: 12 residues. The ends lost 0 bases at V and 5 bases at J; junction bases unmatched: 0. Germline lookup yields CDR1 DFQATT and CDR2 SNEGSKA (reference sequence).

This clonotype was counted a few times. V gene TRBV7-6 combines with J gene TRBJ1-3; a weak D match, TRBD1 (5 bases). Trimming left V 8 bases short and J 2 bases short, with 10 bases between. This CDR3 comprises 13 residues. Germline loops: CDR1 SGHVS, CDR2 FNYEAQ. In nucleotides, the CDR3 is TGTGCCAGCGGTCTGGGGGCTGGAAACACCATATATTTT. Protein sequence: CASGLGAGNTIYF. Full variable domain (rest looked up from reference TRBV7-6 and TRBJ1-3): GAGVSQSPRYKVTKRGQDVALRCDPISGHVSLYWYRQALGQGPEFLTYFNYEAQQDKSGLPNDRFSAERPEGSISTLTIQRTEQRDSAMYRCASGLGAGNTIYFGEGSWLTVV.

This clonotype was seen just once. The chain couples TRBV6-1 to TRBJ2-7, with D possibly TRBD1 on 5 matching bases. CDR3 length: 13 amino acids. Germline loops: CDR1 MNHNS, CDR2 SASEGT. Trimming pared 7 bases from V and 4 bases from J, leaving 14 bases between. The CDR3 sequence: CASTPQGGYEQYF. The CDR3 nucleotides are TGTGCCAGCACCCCCCAGGGTGGGTACGAGCAGTACTTC.

On this clonotype: A much larger clone lies a single base off, so this may be a read error. The CDR3 coding sequence is TGTGCCGATAGAACAGGGCCGGGGGAAAAACTGTTTTTT. This gives the protein CADRTGPGEKLFF. The chain links TRBV2 to TRBJ1-4; tentative D call: TRBD1 (6 bases). V was clipped by 11 bases and J by 8 bases, with 18 bases between them. Germline V gene data show CDR1 as SNHLY and CDR2 as FYNNEI. The CDR3 contains 13 residues.

The sample holds many counts of this clonotype. The chain is built from TRBV12-3 or TRBV12-4 and TRBJ2-3, with 8 nucleotides matching TRBD1. J lost 4 bases, V lost 4 bases, and 7 bases had no gene match. This CDR3 contains 15 residues. CDR3 DNA: TGTGCCAGCAGTTCCGACAGGGGAAGGGCAGATACGCAGTATTTT. Amino acid sequence: CASSSDRGRADTQYF.

To note about this clonotype: This sequence may be a read error, since a much larger clone differs from it by one base. The chain employs TRBV7-6 and TRBJ2-7; D perhaps matches TRBD2 (5 bases). Germline values: CDR1 SGHVS, CDR2 FNYEAQ. Trimming took off 4 bases at V and 3 bases at J, with 16 bases between the two ends. CDR3 length equals 15 residues. CDR3 loop: CASSSETGIVYEQYF. The DNA for the CDR3 is TGTGCCAGCAGCTCAGAAACCGGGATCGTCTACGAGCAGTACTTC.

This clonotype was counted at least ten times. The chain carries TRBV10-3 and TRBJ1-1; TRBD1 matches at 9 bases. Germline V gene data show CDR1 as ENHRY and CDR2 as SYGVKD. J gave up 1 base and V 4 bases, and 1 base lay outside the gene matches. CDR3 length: 14 amino acids. CDR3 region: CAISGGQGNTEAFF. In DNA form, the CDR3 reads TGTGCCATCAGTGGGGGACAGGGGAACACTGAAGCTTTCTTT.

The V gene is TRBV20-1, the J gene TRBJ2-7, with 8 bases that match TRBD2. This CDR3 is built from 17 residues. Germline V CDR1 and CDR2: DFQATT, SNEGSKA (reference sequence). V lost 1 base to trimming and J lost 1 base; unmatched junction nucleotides: 12. The CDR3 DNA reads as TGCAGTGCTAGAGCCGTAAATATGACTAGCGAATCCTACGAGCAGTACTTC. Protein: CSARAVNMTSESYEQYF.